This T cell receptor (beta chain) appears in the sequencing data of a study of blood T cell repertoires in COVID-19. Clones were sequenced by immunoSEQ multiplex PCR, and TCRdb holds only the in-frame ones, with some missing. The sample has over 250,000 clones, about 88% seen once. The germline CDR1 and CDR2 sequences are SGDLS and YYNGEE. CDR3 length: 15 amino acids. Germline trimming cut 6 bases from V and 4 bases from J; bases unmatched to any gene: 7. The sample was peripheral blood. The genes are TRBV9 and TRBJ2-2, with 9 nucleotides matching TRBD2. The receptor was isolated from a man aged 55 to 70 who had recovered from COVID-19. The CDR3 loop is CASNLGTSSTGELFF. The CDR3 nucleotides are TGTGCCAGCAACTTAGGGACTAGCAGCACCGGGGAGCTGTTTTTT.